These 13 T cell receptor beta chains were sequenced from one sample in a study of cytomegalovirus exposure and HLA in healthy donors. Vbeta (60) and Jbeta (13) primers were used in the PCR. Sequencing was performed with immunoSEQ multiplex PCR; in TCRdb, only in-frame clones are kept and a portion is missing. Of around 37,000 clones listed, approximately 82% are singletons. Sequenced: PBMCs. These receptors were collected from a young woman in good health and CMV-seropositive.

This clone was detected only once. This chain joins TRBV27 and TRBJ1-1, with 7 nucleotides matching TRBD1. V lost 3 bases and J lost 3; bases outside the gene matches: 10. CDR1 and CDR2 (germline): MNHEY, SMNVEV (reference sequence). The CDR3 loop spans 16 amino acids. The CDR3 nucleotides are TGTGCCAGCAGTTTGATCCTGGGACAGAAGTACACTGAAGCTTTCTTT. Protein: CASSLILGQKYTEAFF.

V is TRBV12-5 and J is TRBJ2-5; 10 nucleotides align to TRBD1. V dropped 3 bases and J dropped 2; count of bases not matched to a gene: 3. Germline V lookup: CDR1 LGHNT, CDR2 FRNRAP. The CDR3 loop spans 15 amino acids. Here the CDR3 reads CASGFGGQGQETQYF. The CDR3 nucleotides read TGTGCTAGTGGTTTTGGGGGACAGGGGCAAGAGACCCAGTACTTC.

This chain links TRBV4-1 with TRBJ1-2; no reliable D call. Trimming left V 0 bases short and J 4 bases short, with 15 bases between. Germline CDR1 MGHRA, CDR2 YSYEKL. The CDR3 length is 16 residues. The DNA for the CDR3 is TGCGCCAGCAGCCAAGATTCAGAGGTTGTCGTCTATGGCTACACCTTC. It codes for CASSQDSEVVVYGYTF.

J is TRBJ2-5 and V is TRBV7-8, with 12 nucleotides matching TRBD2. The CDR3 has 19 residues. The germline CDR1 and CDR2 sequences are SGHVS and FQNEAQ. V gave up 3 bases and J gave up 2 bases; unmatched junction bases: 13. The CDR3 spells CASSFGLLAGGPKQETQYF. The CDR3 DNA sequence: TGTGCCAGCAGCTTCGGCCTCCTAGCGGGAGGGCCTAAGCAAGAGACCCAGTACTTC. The full variable domain, in which reference TRBV7-8 and TRBJ2-5 provide the parts outside the CDR3, is GAGVSQSPRYKVAKRGQDVALRCDPISGHVSLFWYQQALGQGPEFLTYFQNEAQLDKSGLPSDRFFAERPEGSVSTLKIQRTQQEDSAVYLCASSFGLLAGGPKQETQYFGPGTRLLVL.

CDR3 DNA sequence: TGTGCCATACAGCGGGAGGATGCCCCGGATACGCAGTATTTT. As protein: CAIQREDAPDTQYF. The chain combines TRBV2 with TRBJ2-3, with TRBD2 identical over 9 bases. CDR3 length equals 14 residues. Germline lookup yields CDR1 SNHLY and CDR2 FYNNEI. V dropped 10 bases and J dropped 6; count of bases not matched to a gene: 11.

The chain couples TRBV28 to TRBJ2-5; TRBD2 aligns across 9 bases. Germline CDR1 is MDHEN and CDR2 is SYDVKM. V dropped 7 bases and J dropped 4; count of bases not matched to a gene: 13. CDR3 length: 16 residues. The CDR3 bases are TGTGCCAGCACCGTGGCGGGCGGGGGGGCAGTAGAGACCCAGTACTTC. It encodes CASTVAGGGAVETQYF.

This clone was seen only once. V gene TRBV19 combines with J gene TRBJ2-1; 7 bases map to TRBD2. Germline V gene data show CDR1 as LNHDA and CDR2 as SQIVND (reference sequence). CDR3 size: 16 residues. J lost 4 bases, V lost 0 bases, and 6 bases had no gene match. The CDR3: CASSIEGGGNYNEQFF. The CDR3 region has the DNA TGTGCCAGTAGTATAGAGGGGGGGGGTAATTACAATGAGCAGTTCTTC.

This clone occurred a few times. The chain has TRBV27 and TRBJ2-7, with TRBD1 matching 7 bases. The junction had 7 bases not matched to a gene; V was cut back by 5 bases and J by 0 bases. The CDR3 is made up of 15 amino acids. The germline CDR1 and CDR2 sequences are MNHEY and SMNVEV (reference sequence). CDR3 region: CASSTRQGFSYEQYF. The CDR3 coding sequence is TGTGCCAGCAGTACACGACAGGGATTCTCCTACGAGCAGTACTTC.

The rearrangement uses TRBV13 and TRBJ2-5; 10 nucleotides align to TRBD2. This CDR3 is 14 amino acids long. Germline trimming cut 4 bases from V and 5 bases from J; bases unmatched to any gene: 4. The germline gives CDR1 PRHDT, CDR2 FYEKMQ (reference sequence). CDR3 nucleotides: TGTGCCAGCAGCTCAGAAGCGGGGGGGGAGACCCAGTACTTC. Amino acid sequence: CASSSEAGGETQYF.

This rearrangement joins TRBV30 to TRBJ1-1, with a possible D match to TRBD1 (6 bases). Per germline, CDR1 GTSNPN and CDR2 SVGIG (reference sequence). Trimming cost V 0 bases and J 4 bases, with 12 bases left between them. This CDR3 has 14 amino acids. The CDR3 spells CAWSVWGGRTEAFF. CDR3 nucleotides: TGTGCCTGGAGTGTATGGGGGGGGCGCACTGAAGCTTTCTTT.

A few counts support this clone. The chain joins TRBV30 to TRBJ1-1, with TRBD1 as a possible D gene (5 bases). V dropped 1 base and J dropped 6 bases, with 9 bases sitting between them. The CDR3 totals 12 residues. Germline V gene data show CDR1 as GTSNPN and CDR2 as SVGIG (reference sequence). In nucleotides, the CDR3 is TGTGCCTGGAGTGCCGGGGGAGCTGAAGCTTTCTTT. It encodes CAWSAGGAEAFF. The whole variable domain, filled in from reference TRBV30 and TRBJ1-1, reads SQTIHQWPATLVQPVGSPLSLECTVEGTSNPNLYWYRQAAGRGLQLLFYSVGIGQISSEVPQNLSASRPQDRQFILSSKKLLLSDSGFYLCAWSAGGAEAFFGQGTRLTVV.

The chain uses TRBV6-6 and TRBJ1-2; D may be TRBD1 (5 bases). V lost 6 bases and J lost 9, with 20 bases in between. The CDR3 runs to 14 residues. Germline-derived CDR1 and CDR2 are MNHNY and SVGAGI (reference sequence). The CDR3 region is CASSQIALGDRYTF. CDR3 coding DNA: TGTGCCAGCAGCCAGATCGCTCTAGGGGATCGCTACACCTTC.

V and J are TRBV5-1 and TRBJ2-7, with unresolved D. This CDR3 is 14 amino acids long. CDR1 and CDR2 (germline): SGHRS, YFSETQ. V was trimmed by 0 bases and J by 5 bases, leaving 12 bases between them. In nucleotides, the CDR3 is TGCGCCAGCAGCTTGGACAGTAGTGGCGACGAGCAGTACTTC. Protein product: CASSLDSSGDEQYF.